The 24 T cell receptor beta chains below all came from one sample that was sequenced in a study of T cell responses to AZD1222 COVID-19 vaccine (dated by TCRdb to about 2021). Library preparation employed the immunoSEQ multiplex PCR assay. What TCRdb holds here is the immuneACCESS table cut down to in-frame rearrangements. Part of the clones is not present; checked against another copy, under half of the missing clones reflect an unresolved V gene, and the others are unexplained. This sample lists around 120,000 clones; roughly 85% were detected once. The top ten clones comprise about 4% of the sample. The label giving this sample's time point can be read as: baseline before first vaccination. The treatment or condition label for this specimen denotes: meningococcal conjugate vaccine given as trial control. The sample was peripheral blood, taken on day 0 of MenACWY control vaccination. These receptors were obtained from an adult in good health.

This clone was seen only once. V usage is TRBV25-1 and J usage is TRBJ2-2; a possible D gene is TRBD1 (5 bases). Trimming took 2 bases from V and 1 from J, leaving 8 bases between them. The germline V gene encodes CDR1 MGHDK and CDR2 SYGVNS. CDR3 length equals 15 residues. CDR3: CASSEQGWNTGELFF. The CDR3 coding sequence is TGTGCCAGCAGTGAACAGGGTTGGAACACCGGGGAGCTGTTTTTT.

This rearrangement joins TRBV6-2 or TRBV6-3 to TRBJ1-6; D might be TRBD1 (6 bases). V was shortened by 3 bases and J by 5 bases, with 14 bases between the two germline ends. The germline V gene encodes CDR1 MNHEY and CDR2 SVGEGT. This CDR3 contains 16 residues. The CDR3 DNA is TGTGCCAGCAGTTATCCGCCGGGACACCATAATTCACCCCTCCACTTT. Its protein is CASSYPPGHHNSPLHF.

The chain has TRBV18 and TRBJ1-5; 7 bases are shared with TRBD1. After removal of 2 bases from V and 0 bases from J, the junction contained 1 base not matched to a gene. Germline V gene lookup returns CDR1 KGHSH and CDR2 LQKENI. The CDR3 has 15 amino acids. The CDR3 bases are TGTGCCAGCTCACCAAACAGGGGTAGCAATCAGCCCCAGCATTTT. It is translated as CASSPNRGSNQPQHF. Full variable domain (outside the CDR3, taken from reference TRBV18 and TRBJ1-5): NAGVMQNPRHLVRRRGQEARLRCSPMKGHSHVYWYRQLPEEGLKFMVYLQKENIIDESGMPKERFSAEFPKEGPSILRIQQVVRGDSAAYFCASSPNRGSNQPQHFGDGTRLSIL.

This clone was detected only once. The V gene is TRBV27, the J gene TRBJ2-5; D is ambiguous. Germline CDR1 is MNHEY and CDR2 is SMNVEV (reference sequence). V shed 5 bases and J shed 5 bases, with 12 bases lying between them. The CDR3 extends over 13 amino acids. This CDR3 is CASSSWDRETQYF. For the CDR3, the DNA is TGTGCCAGCAGTAGCTGGGATCGGGAGACCCAGTACTTC.

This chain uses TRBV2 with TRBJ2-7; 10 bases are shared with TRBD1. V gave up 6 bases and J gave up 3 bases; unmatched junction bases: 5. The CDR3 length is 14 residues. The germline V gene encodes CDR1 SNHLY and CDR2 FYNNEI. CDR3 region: CASSRDRGRYEQYF. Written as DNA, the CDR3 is TGTGCCAGCAGCCGGGACAGGGGTCGCTACGAGCAGTACTTC.

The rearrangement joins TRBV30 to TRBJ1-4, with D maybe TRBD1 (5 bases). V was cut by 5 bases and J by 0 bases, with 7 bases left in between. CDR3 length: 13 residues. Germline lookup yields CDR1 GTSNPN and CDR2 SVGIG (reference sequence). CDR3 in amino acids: CAWRQPTNEKLFF. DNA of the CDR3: TGTGCCTGGCGACAGCCAACTAATGAAAAACTGTTTTTT.

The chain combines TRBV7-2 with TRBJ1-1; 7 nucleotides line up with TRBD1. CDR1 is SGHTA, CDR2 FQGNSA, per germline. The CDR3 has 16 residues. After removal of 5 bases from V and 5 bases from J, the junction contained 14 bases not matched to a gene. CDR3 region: CASSNPDRVFDTEAFF. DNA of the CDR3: TGTGCCAGCAGCAATCCCGACAGGGTCTTTGATACTGAAGCTTTCTTT. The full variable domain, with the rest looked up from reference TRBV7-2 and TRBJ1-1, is GAGVSQSPSNKVTEKGKDVELRCDPISGHTALYWYRQSLGQGLEFLIYFQGNSAPDKSGLPSDRFSAERTGGSVSTLTIQRTQQEDSAVYLCASSNPDRVFDTEAFFGQGTRLTVV.

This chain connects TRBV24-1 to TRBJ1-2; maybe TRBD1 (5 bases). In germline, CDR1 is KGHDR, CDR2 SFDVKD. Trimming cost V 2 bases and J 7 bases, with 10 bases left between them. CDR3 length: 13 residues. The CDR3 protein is CATSDYGGAGYTF. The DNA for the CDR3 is TGTGCCACCAGTGATTACGGGGGAGCTGGCTACACCTTC.

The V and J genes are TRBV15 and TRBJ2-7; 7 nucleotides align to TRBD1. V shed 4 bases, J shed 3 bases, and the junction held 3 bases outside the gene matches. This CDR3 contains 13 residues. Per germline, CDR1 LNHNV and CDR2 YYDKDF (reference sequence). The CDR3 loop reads CATSNGDSYEQYF. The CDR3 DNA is TGTGCCACCAGCAACGGGGACAGCTACGAGCAGTACTTC.

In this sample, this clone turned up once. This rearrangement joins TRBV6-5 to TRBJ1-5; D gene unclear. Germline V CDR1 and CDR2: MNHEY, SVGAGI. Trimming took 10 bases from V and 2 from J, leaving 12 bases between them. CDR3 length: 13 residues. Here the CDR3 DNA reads TGTGCCATATCGACAACCCGCAATCAGCCCCAGCATTTT. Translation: CAISTTRNQPQHF.

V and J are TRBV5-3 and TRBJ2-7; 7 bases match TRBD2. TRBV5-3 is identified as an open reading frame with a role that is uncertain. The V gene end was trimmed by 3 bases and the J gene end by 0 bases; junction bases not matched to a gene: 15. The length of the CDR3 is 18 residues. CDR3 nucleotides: TGTGCCAGAAGCTGCCCCCGGTTGGTGCGGGGGAGCTCCTACGAGCAGTACTTC. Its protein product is CARSCPRLVRGSSYEQYF.

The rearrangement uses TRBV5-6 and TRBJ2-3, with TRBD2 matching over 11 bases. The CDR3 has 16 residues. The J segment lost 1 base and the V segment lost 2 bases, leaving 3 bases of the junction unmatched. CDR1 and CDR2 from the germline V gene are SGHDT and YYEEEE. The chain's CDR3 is CASSFGTSGRTDTQYF. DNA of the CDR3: TGTGCCAGCAGCTTTGGGACTAGCGGACGCACAGATACGCAGTATTTT.

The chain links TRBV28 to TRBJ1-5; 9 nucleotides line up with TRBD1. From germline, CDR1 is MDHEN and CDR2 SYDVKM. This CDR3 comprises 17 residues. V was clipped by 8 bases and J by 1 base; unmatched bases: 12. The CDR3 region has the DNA TGTGCCAGCCGGACCGGGACAGGGATCATGAGCAATCAGCCCCAGCATTTT. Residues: CASRTGTGIMSNQPQHF. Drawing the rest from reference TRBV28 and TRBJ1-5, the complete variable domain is DVKVTQSSRYLVKRTGEKVFLECVQDMDHENMFWYRQDPGLGLRLIYFSYDVKMKEKGDIPEGYSVSREKKERFSLILESASTNQTSMYLCASRTGTGIMSNQPQHFGDGTRLSIL.

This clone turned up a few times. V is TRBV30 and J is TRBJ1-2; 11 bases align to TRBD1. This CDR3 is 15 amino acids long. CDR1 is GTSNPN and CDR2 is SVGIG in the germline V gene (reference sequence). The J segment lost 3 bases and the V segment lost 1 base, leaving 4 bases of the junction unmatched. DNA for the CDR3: TGTGCCTGGAGTGCGGGGGGACAGGGGGACTATGGCTACACCTTC. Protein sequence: CAWSAGGQGDYGYTF.

DNA for the CDR3: TGTGCCAGCAGCTTATACGGTCGGGGTCAGTTGGGCTACACCTTC. This encodes CASSLYGRGQLGYTF. V gene TRBV11-2 combines with J gene TRBJ1-2; D call uncertain. Trimming removed 2 bases at V and 8 bases at J, with 18 bases between. Looked up from germline, CDR1 is SGHAT and CDR2 is FQNNGV. CDR3 size: 15 residues.

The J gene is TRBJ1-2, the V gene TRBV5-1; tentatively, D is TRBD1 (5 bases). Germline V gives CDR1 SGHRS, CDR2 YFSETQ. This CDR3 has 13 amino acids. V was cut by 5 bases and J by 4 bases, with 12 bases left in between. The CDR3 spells CASRGELGYGYTF. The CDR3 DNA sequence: TGCGCCAGCAGGGGGGAATTGGGCTATGGCTACACCTTC.

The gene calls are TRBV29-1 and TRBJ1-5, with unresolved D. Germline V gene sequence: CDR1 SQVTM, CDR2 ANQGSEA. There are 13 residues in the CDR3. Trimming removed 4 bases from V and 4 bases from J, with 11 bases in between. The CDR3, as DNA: TGCAGCGTTGGTGCAGGTCTTAATCAGCCCCAGCATTTT. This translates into CSVGAGLNQPQHF.

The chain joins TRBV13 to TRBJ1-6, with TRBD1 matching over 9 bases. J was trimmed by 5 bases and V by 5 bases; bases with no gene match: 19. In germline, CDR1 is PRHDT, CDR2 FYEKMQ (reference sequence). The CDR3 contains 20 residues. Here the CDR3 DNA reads TGTGCCAGCAGCCCACAAAACAGGTTGGGGACAGGGCTCGATAATTCACCCCTCCACTTT. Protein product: CASSPQNRLGTGLDNSPLHF. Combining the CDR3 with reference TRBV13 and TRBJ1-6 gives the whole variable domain AAGVIQSPRHLIKEKRETATLKCYPIPRHDTVYWYQQGPGQDPQFLISFYEKMQSDKGSIPDRFSAQQFSDYHSELNMSSLELGDSALYFCASSPQNRLGTGLDNSPLHFGNGTRLTVT.

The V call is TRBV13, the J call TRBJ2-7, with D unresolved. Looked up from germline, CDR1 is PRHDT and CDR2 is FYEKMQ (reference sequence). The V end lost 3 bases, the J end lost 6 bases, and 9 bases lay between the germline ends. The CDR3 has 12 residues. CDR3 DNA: TGTGCCAGCAGCTTGGGCAGTTTCGAGCAGTACTTC. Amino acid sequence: CASSLGSFEQYF.

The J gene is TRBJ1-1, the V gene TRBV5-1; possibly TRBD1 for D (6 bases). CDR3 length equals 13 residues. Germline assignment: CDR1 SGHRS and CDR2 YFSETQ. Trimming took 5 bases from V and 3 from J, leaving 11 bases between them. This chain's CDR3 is CASRGGPDTEAFF. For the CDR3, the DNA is TGCGCCAGCAGGGGGGGGCCGGACACTGAAGCTTTCTTT.

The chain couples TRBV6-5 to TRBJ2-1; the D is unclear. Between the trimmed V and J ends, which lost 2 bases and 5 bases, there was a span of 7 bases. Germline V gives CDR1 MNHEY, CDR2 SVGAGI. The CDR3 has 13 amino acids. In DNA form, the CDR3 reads TGTGCCAGCAGTTACCGGACCCACAATGAGCAGTTCTTC. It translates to CASSYRTHNEQFF.

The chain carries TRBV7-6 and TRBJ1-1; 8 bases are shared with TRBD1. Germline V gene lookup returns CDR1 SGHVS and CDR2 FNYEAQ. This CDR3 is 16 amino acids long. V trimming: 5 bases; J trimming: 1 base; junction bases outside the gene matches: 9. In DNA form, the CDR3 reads TGTGCCAGCAGCCTCTTAACCGGGACAGGGAACACTGAAGCTTTCTTT. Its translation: CASSLLTGTGNTEAFF.

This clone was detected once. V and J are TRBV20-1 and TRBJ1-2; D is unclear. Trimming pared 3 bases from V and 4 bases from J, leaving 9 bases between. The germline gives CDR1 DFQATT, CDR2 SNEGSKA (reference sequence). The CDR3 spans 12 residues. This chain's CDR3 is CSASPPTYGYTF. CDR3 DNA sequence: TGCAGTGCTAGTCCCCCAACCTATGGCTACACCTTC.

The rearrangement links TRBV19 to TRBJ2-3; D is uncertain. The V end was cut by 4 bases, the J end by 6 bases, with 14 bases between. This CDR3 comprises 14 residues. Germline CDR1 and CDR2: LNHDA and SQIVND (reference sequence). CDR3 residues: CASSRSEMGDTQYF. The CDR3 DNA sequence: TGTGCCAGTAGTAGGTCCGAAATGGGGGATACGCAGTATTTT.